This T cell receptor beta chain emerged from a study of graft-versus-host responses after intestinal transplantation. Study-wide points: Marrow from the recipient contained GvH clones, some of which had appeared first in ileum or blood.

This CDR3 region has 15 residues. The V and J ends lost 0 bases and 0 bases respectively, with 7 bases between them. CDR1 SGHRS and CDR2 YFSETQ come from the germline V gene. Repertoires were generated with immunoSEQ multiplex PCR, while TCRdb's copy carries only in-frame clones and drops some. Among around 100,000 clones listed, 90% to 95% were seen once. This clone showed up just a few times. Its antigen remains unidentified. In the same sample, other DNA sequences code for this CDR3. The sequencing used unstimulated CD4+ T cells sorted from spleen or lymph node cells, collected before transplant. This clonotype originated in a human donor who was the organ donor for an intestinal transplant. The chain is built from TRBV5-1 and TRBJ2-1; the D is unclear. The CDR3 sequence: CASSLDGSSYNEQFF. DNA for the CDR3: TGCGCCAGCAGCTTGGACGGTAGCTCCTACAATGAGCAGTTCTTC.